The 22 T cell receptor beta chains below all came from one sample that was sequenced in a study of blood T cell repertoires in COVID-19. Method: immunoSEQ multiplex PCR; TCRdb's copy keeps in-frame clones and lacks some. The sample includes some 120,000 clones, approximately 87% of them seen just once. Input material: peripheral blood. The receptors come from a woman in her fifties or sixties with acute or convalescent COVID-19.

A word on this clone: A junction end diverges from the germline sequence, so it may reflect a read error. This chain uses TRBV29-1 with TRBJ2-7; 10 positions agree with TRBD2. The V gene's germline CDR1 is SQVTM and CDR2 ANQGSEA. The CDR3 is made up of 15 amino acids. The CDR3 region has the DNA TGCAGCGTTCAAGAGGGGCTAGCGGGAGTCTACGAGCAGTACTTC. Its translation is CSVQEGLAGVYEQYF.

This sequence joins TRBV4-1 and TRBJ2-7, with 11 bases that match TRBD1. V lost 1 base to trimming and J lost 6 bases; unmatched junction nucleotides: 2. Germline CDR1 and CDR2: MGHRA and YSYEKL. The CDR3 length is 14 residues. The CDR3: CASSQGTGGGEQYV. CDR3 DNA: TGCGCCAGCAGCCAAGGGACAGGGGGCGGCGAGCAGTACGTC.

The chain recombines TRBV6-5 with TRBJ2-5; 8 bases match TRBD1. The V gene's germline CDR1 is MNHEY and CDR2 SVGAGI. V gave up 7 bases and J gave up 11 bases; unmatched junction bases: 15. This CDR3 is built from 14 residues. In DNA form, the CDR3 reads TGTGCCAGCACCACCGGGACAGGCCCAGGCTCGCAGTACTTC. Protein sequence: CASTTGTGPGSQYF.

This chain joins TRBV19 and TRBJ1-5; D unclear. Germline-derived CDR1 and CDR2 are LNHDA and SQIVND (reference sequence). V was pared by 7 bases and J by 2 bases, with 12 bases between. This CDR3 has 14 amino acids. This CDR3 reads CASIMTGGNQPQHF. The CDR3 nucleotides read TGTGCCAGTATCATGACCGGAGGCAATCAGCCCCAGCATTTT.

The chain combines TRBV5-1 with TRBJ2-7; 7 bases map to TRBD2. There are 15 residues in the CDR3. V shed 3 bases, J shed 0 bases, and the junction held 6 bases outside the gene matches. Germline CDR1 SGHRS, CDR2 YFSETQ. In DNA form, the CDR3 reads TGCGCCAGCAGCTCAACGGGACTAAGCTCCTACGAGCAGTACTTC. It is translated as CASSSTGLSSYEQYF.

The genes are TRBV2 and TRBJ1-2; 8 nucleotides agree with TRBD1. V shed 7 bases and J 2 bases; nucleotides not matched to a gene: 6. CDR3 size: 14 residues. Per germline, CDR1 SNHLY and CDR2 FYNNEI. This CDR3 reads CASTRQGMNYGYTF. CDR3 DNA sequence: TGTGCCAGCACACGACAGGGGATGAACTATGGCTACACCTTC.

The CDR3: CASSLTKNTEAFF. CDR3 bases: TGTGCCAGCAGCTTAACAAAGAACACTGAAGCTTTCTTT. The chain links TRBV27 to TRBJ1-1; D is unresolved. This CDR3 contains 13 residues. CDR1 is MNHEY and CDR2 is SMNVEV in the germline V gene (reference sequence). Between the trimmed V and J ends, which lost 6 bases and 1 base, there was a span of 9 bases.

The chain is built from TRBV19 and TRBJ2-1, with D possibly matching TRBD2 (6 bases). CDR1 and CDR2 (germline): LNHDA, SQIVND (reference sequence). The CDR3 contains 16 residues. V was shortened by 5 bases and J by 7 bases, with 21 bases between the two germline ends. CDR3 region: CASSLSAGTVYNEQFF. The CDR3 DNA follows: TGTGCCAGTAGTTTGTCCGCGGGGACTGTTTATAATGAGCAGTTCTTC.

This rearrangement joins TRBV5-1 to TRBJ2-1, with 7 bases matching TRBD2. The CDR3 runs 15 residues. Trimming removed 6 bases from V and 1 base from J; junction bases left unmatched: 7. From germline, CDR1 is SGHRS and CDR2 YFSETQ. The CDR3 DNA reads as TGCGCCAGCATTCCGACGGGGGGTTCCTACAATGAGCAGTTCTTC. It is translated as CASIPTGGSYNEQFF.

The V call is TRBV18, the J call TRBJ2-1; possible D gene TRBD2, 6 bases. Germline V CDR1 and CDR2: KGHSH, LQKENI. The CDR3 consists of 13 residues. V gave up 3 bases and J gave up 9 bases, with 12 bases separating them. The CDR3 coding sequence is TGTGCCAGCTCACCGACTAGTTGGGGTGAGCAGTTCTTC. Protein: CASSPTSWGEQFF.

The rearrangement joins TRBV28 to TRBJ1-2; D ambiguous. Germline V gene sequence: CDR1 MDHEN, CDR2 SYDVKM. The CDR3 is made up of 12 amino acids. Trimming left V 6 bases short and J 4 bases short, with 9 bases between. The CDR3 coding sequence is TGTGCCAGCAGATGGCAGTTCTATGGCTACACCTTC. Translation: CASRWQFYGYTF.

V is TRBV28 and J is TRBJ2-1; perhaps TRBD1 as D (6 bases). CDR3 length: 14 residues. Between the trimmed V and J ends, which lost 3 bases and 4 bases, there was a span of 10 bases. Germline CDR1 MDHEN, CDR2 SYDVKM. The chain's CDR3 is CASSFQGRYNEQFF. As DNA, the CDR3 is TGTGCCAGCAGTTTCCAGGGGCGTTACAATGAGCAGTTCTTC.

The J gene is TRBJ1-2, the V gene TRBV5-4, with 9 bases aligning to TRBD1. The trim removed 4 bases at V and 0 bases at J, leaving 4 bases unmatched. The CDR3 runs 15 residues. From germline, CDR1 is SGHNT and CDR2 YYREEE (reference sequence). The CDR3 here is CASSLGQGTNYGYTF. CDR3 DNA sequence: TGTGCCAGCAGCCTCGGACAGGGGACTAACTATGGCTACACCTTC.

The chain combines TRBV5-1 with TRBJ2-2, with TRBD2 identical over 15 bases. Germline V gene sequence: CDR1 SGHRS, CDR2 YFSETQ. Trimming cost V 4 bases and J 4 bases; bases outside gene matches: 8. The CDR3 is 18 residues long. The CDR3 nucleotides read TGCGCCAGCAGCCCCGCGGGACTAGCGGGAGGATTCACCGGGGAGCTGTTTTTT. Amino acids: CASSPAGLAGGFTGELFF. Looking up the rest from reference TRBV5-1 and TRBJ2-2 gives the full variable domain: KAGVTQTPRYLIKTRGQQVTLSCSPISGHRSVSWYQQTPGQGLQFLFEYFSETQRNKGNFPGRFSGRQFSNSRSEMNVSTLELGDSALYLCASSPAGLAGGFTGELFFGEGSRLTVL.

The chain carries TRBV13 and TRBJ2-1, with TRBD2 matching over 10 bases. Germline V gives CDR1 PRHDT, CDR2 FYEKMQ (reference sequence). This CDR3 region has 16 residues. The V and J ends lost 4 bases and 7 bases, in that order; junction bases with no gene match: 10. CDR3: CASSSAPGLARNEQFF. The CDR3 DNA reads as TGTGCCAGCAGCTCCGCCCCGGGACTAGCGAGGAATGAGCAGTTCTTC.

The CDR3 coding sequence is TGTGCCAGCAGCTTAGGTAGCGGGAGGTTTCGCTCCTACAATGAGCAGTTCTTC. This translates into CASSLGSGRFRSYNEQFF. This chain links TRBV7-3 with TRBJ2-1; the match to TRBD2 covers 10 bases. The CDR3 spans 18 residues. Germline-derived CDR1 and CDR2 are SGHTA and FQGTGA. The ends lost 2 bases at V and 0 bases at J; junction bases unmatched: 7. The full variable domain, completed using reference TRBV7-3 and TRBJ2-1, is GAGVSQTPSNKVTEKGKYVELRCDPISGHTALYWYRQSLGQGPEFLIYFQGTGAADDSGLPNDRFFAVRPEGSVSTLKIQRTERGDSAVYLCASSLGSGRFRSYNEQFFGPGTRLTVL.

CDR3 sequence: CASSFNRGQDTQYF. CDR3 sequence (DNA): TGTGCCAGCAGCTTTAATAGAGGACAAGATACGCAGTATTTT. The V call is TRBV11-2, the J call TRBJ2-3, with TRBD1 as a possible D gene (5 bases). CDR1 is SGHAT, CDR2 FQNNGV, per germline. The CDR3 totals 14 residues. The V end lost 3 bases, the J end lost 5 bases, and 12 bases lay between the germline ends.

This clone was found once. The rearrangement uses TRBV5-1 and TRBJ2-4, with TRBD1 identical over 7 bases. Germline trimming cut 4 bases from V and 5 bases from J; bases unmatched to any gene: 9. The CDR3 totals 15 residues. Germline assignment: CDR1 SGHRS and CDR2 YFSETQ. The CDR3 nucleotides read TGCGCCAGCAGCCCTAGTCAGGGGACAGAAAACATTCAGTACTTC. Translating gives CASSPSQGTENIQYF. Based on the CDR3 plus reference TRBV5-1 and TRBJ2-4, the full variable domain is KAGVTQTPRYLIKTRGQQVTLSCSPISGHRSVSWYQQTPGQGLQFLFEYFSETQRNKGNFPGRFSGRQFSNSRSEMNVSTLELGDSALYLCASSPSQGTENIQYFGAGTRLSVL.

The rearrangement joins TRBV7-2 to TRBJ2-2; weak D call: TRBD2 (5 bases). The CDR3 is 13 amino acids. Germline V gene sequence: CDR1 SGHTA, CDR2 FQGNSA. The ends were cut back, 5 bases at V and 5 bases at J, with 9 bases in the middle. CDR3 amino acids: CASSNDYTGELFF. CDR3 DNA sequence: TGTGCCAGCAGCAATGACTATACCGGGGAGCTGTTTTTT.

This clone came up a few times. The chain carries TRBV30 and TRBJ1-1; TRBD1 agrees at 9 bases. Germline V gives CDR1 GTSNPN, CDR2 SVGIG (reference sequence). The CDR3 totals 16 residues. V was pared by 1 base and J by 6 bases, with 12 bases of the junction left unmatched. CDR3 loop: CAWSGHRGRSWAEAFF. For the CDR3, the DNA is TGTGCCTGGAGTGGCCACAGGGGGCGATCTTGGGCTGAAGCTTTCTTT.

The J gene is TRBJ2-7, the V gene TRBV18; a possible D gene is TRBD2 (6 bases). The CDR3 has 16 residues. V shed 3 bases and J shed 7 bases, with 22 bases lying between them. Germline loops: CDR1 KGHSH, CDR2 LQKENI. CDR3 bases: TGTGCCAGCTCACCTCTCTCTAGCGTTCCTCAAAGGGAGCAGTACTTC. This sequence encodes CASSPLSSVPQREQYF. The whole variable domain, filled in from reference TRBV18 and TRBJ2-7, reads NAGVMQNPRHLVRRRGQEARLRCSPMKGHSHVYWYRQLPEEGLKFMVYLQKENIIDESGMPKERFSAEFPKEGPSILRIQQVVRGDSAAYFCASSPLSSVPQREQYFGPGTRLTVT.

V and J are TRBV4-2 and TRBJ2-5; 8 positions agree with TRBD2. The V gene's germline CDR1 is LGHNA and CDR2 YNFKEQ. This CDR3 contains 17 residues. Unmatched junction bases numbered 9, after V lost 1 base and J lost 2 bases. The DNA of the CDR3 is TGTGCCAGCAGCCAAGCGAGTAGCGGGATGCTTCAAGAGACCCAGTACTTC. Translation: CASSQASSGMLQETQYF.